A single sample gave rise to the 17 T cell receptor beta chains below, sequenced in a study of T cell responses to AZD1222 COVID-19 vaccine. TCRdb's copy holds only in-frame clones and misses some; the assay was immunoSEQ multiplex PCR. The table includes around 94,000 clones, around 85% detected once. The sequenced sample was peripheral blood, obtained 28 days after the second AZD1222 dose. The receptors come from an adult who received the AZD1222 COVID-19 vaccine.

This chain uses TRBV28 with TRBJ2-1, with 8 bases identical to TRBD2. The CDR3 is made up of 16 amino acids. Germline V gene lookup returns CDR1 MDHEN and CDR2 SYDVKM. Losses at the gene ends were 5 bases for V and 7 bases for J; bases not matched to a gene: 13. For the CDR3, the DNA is TGTGCCAGCAGTCCCTCCCGCGGGGGGCCCCCAAATGAGCAGTTCTTC. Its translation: CASSPSRGGPPNEQFF.

CDR3 loop: CASSFYLAGRFGSPLHF. The DNA for the CDR3 is TGTGCCAGCAGTTTTTATCTGGCAGGGCGGTTCGGTTCACCCCTCCACTTT. The genes are TRBV11-2 and TRBJ1-6, with a tentative D call TRBD1 (5 bases). V dropped 6 bases and J dropped 9 bases, with 24 bases sitting between them. CDR1 SGHAT and CDR2 FQNNGV come from the germline V gene. The CDR3 is made up of 17 amino acids.

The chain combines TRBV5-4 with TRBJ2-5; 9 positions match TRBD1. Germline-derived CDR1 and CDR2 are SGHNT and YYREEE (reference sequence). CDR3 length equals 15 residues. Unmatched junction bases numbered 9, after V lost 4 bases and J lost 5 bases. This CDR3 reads CASSPGQGEGETQYF. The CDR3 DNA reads TGTGCCAGCAGCCCGGGACAGGGTGAAGGGGAGACCCAGTACTTC.

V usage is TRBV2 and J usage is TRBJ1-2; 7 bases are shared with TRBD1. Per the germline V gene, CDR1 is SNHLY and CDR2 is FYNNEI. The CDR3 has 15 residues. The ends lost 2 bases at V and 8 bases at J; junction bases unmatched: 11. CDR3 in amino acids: CASSERDEGAGGYTF. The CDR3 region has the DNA TGTGCCAGCAGTGAAAGGGATGAGGGGGCCGGCGGCTACACCTTC.

The CDR3 loop reads CASSPRTRAPNSYEQYF. The CDR3 DNA sequence: TGTGCCAGCTCACCTAGGACACGAGCTCCGAACTCCTACGAGCAGTACTTC. The rearrangement uses TRBV18 and TRBJ2-7, with D maybe TRBD1 (5 bases). V was shortened by 3 bases and J by 0 bases, with 18 bases between the two germline ends. CDR3 length: 17 residues. Germline CDR1 reads KGHSH; CDR2 reads LQKENI.

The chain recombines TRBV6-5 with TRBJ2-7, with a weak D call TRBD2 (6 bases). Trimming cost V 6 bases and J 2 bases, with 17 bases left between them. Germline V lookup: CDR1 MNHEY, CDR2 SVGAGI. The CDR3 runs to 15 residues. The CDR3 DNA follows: TGTGCCAGCAGCCAGAACGTCGGGGGTACCTACGAGCAGTACTTC. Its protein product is CASSQNVGGTYEQYF.

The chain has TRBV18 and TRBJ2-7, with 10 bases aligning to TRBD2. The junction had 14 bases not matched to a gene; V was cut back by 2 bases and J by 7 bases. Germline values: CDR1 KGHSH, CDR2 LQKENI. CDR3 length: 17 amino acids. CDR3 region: CASSPFGGLAGAKEQYF. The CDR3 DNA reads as TGTGCCAGCTCACCATTTGGGGGGCTAGCGGGAGCAAAGGAGCAGTACTTC.

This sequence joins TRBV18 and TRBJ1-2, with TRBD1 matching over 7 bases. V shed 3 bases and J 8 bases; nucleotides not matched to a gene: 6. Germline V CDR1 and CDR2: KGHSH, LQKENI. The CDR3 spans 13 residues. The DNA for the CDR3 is TGTGCCAGCTCACCCCGACAGGGTGAGGGCTACACCTTC. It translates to CASSPRQGEGYTF.

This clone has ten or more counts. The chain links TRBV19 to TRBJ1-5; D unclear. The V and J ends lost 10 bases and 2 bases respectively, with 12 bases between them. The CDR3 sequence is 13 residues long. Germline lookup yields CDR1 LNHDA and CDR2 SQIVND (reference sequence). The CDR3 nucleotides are TGTGCCACGAGTGTGAGGGGCAATCAGCCCCAGCATTTT. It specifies CATSVRGNQPQHF.

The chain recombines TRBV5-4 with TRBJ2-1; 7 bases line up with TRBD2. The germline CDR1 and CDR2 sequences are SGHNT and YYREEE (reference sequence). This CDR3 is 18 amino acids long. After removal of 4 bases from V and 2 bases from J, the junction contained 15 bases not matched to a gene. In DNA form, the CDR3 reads TGTGCCAGCAGCACCTACTCCCGGGGCGGGGGAACCTACAATGAGCAGTTCTTC. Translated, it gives CASSTYSRGGGTYNEQFF.

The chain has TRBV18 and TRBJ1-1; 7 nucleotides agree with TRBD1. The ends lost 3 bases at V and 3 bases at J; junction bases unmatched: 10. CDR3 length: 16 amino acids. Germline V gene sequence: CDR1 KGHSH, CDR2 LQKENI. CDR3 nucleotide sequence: TGTGCCAGCTCACCGCGGACAGGAACAGTCGACACTGAAGCTTTCTTT. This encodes CASSPRTGTVDTEAFF.

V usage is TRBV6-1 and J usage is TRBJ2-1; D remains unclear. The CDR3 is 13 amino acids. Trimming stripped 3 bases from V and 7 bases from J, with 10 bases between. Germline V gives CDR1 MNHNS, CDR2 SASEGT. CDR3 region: CASSDPKGNEQFF. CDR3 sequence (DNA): TGTGCCAGCAGTGACCCAAAAGGGAATGAGCAGTTCTTC.

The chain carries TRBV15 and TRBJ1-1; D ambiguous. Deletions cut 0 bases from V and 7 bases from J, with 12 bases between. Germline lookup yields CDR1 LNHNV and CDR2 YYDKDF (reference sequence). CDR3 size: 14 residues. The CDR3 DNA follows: TGTGCCACCAGCAGAGATCTGGTCAGGAGTGAAGCTTTCTTT. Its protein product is CATSRDLVRSEAFF.

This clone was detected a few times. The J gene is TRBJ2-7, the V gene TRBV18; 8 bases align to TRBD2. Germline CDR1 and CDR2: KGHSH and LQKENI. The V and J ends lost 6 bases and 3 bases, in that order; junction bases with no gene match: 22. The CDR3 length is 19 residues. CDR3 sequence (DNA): TGTGCCAGCTCTCAACTCCCCATTTTAGGTAGCGGGAACTACTACGAGCAGTACTTC. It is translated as CASSQLPILGSGNYYEQYF.

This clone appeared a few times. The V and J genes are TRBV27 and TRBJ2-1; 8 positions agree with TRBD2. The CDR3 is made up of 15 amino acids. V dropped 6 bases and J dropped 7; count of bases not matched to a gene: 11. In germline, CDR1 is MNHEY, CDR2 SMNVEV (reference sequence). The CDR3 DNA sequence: TGTGCCAGCAGCCCCCCCGGAGCGGGGGAAAATGAGCAGTTCTTC. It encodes CASSPPGAGENEQFF.

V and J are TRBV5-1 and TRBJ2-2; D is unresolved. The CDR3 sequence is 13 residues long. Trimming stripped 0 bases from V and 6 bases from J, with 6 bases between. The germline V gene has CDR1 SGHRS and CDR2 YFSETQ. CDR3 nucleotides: TGCGCCAGCAGCTTGGGCGCGGCCGGGGAGCTGTTTTTT. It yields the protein CASSLGAAGELFF.

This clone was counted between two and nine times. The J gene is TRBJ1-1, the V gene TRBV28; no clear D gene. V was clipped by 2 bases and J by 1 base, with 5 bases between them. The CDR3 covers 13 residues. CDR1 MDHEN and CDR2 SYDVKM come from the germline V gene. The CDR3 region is CASSLTGNTEAFF. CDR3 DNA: TGTGCCAGCAGTTTAACGGGGAACACTGAAGCTTTCTTT.